The entry below describes one TCR beta chain. These data come from a study of radiotherapy plus CTLA-4 blockade in lung cancer. Clones were read by immunoSEQ multiplex PCR, and TCRdb kept only the in-frame ones, dropping some. The sample lists 45,000 or so clones; 65% to 85% were seen once. This CDR3 is built from 14 residues. The germline CDR1 and CDR2 sequences are SGHRS and YFSETQ. Trimming removed 5 bases from V and 2 bases from J, with 11 bases in between. The source material was peripheral blood, sampled from a patient treated with radiotherapy plus ipilimumab. The receptor was isolated from a human donor with non-small cell lung cancer who had stable disease on radiotherapy plus ipilimumab. The rearrangement joins TRBV5-1 to TRBJ1-5; D not resolved. The CDR3 region is CASRAGVGNQPQHF. The CDR3 nucleotides are TGCGCCAGCAGGGCCGGGGTTGGCAATCAGCCCCAGCATTTT.